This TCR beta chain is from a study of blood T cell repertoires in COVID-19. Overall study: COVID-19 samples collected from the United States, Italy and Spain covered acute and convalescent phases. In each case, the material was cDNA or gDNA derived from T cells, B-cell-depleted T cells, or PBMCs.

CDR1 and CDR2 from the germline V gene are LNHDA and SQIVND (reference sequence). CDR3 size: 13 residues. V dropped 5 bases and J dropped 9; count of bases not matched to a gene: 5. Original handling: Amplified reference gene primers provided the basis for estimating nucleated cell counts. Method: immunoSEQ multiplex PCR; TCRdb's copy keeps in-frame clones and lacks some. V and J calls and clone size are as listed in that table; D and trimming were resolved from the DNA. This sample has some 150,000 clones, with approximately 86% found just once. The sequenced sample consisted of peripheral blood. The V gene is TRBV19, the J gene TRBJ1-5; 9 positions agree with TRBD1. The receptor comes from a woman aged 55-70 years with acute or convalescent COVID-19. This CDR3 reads CASSPTGGTPQHF. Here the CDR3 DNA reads TGTGCCAGTAGTCCTACAGGGGGCACGCCCCAGCATTTT.